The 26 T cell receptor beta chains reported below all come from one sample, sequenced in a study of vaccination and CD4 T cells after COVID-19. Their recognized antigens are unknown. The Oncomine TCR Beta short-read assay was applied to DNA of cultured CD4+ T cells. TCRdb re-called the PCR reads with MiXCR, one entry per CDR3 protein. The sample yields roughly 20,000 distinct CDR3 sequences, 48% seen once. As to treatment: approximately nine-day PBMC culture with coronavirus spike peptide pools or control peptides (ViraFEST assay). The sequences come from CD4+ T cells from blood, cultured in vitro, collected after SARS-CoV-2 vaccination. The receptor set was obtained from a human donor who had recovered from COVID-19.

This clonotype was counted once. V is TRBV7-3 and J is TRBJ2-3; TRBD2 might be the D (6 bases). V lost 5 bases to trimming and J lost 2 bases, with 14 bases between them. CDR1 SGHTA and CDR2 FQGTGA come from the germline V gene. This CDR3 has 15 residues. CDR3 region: CASSLAAGNTDTQYF. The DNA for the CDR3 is TGTGCCAGCAGCCTTGCTGCGGGGAACACAGATACGCAGTATTTT.

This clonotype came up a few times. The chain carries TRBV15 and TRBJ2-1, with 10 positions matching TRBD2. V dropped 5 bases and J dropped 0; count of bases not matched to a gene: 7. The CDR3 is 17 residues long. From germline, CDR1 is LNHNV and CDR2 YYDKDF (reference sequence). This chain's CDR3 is CATSPTSGIGSYNEQFF. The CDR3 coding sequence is TGTGCCACCAGCCCAACTAGCGGGATCGGCTCCTACAATGAGCAGTTCTTC. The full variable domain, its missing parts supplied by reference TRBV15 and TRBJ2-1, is DAMVIQNPRYQVTQFGKPVTLSCSQTLNHNVMYWYQQKSSQAPKLLFHYYDKDFNNEADTPDNFQSRRPNTSFCFLDIRSPGLGDTAMYLCATSPTSGIGSYNEQFFGPGTRLTVL.

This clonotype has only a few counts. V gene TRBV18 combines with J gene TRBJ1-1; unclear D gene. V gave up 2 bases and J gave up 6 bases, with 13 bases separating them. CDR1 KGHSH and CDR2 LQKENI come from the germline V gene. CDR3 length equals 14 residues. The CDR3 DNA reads TGTGCCAGCTCACCATTTGCGTCCCCCCCTGAAGCTTTCTTT. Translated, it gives CASSPFASPPEAFF.

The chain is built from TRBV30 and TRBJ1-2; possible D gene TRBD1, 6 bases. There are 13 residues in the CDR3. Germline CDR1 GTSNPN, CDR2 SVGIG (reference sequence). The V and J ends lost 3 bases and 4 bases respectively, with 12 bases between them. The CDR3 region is CAWSRQGSYGYTF. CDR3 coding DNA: TGTGCCTGGAGCCGCCAGGGGAGCTATGGCTACACCTTC.

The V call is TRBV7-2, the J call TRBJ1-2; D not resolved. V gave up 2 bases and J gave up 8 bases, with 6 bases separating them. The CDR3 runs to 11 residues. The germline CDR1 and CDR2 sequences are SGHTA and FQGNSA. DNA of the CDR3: TGTGCCAGCAGCTTATCTGGCGGCTACACCTTC. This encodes CASSLSGGYTF.

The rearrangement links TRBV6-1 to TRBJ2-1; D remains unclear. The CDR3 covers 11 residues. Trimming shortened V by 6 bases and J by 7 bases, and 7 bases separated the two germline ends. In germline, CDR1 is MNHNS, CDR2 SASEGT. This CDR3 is CASRRLNEQFF. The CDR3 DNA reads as TGTGCCAGCAGACGGTTGAATGAGCAGTTCTTC.

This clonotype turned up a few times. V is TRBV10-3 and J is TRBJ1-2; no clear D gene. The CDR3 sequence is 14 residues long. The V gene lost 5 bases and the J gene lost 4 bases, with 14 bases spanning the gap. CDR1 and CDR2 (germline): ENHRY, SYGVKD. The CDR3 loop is CAISNSGSAYGYTF. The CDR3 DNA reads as TGTGCCATCAGTAACAGTGGGAGTGCCTATGGCTACACCTTC.

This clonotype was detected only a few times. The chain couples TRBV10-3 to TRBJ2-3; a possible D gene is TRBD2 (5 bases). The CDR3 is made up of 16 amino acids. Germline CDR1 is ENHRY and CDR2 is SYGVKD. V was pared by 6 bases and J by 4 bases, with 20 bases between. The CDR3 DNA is TGTGCCATCAGGGGAGATCACCTCCCAACATCAGATACGCAGTATTTT. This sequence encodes CAIRGDHLPTSDTQYF.

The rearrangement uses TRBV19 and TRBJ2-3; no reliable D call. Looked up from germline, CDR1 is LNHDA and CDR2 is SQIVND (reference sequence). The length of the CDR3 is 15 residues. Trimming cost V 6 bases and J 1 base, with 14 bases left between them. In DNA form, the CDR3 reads TGTGCCAGTAGGGACGCTAGGCGTGGCACAGATACGCAGTATTTT. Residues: CASRDARRGTDTQYF.

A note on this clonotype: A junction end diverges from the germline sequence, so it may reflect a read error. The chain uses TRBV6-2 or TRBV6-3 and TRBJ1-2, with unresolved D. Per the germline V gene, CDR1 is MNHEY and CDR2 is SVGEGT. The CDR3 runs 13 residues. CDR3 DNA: TGTGCCAGCAGGACAAGACGGCACTATGGCCACACCTTC. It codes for CASRTRRHYGHTF.

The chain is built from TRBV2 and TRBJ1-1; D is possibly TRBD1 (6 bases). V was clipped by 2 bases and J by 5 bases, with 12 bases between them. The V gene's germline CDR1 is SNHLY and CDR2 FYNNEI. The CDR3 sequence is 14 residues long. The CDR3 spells CASSENRVGTEAFF. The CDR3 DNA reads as TGTGCCAGCAGTGAAAACAGGGTTGGGACTGAAGCTTTCTTT.

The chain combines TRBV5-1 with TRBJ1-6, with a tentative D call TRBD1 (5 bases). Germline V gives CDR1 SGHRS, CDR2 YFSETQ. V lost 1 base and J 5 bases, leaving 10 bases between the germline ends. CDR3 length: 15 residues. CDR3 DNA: TGCGCCAGCAGCTTGTGGGACCGGGATAATTCACCCCTCCACTTT. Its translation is CASSLWDRDNSPLHF. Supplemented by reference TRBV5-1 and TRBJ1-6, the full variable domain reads KAGVTQTPRYLIKTRGQQVTLSCSPISGHRSVSWYQQTPGQGLQFLFEYFSETQRNKGNFPGRFSGRQFSNSRSEMNVSTLELGDSALYLCASSLWDRDNSPLHFGNGTRLTVT.

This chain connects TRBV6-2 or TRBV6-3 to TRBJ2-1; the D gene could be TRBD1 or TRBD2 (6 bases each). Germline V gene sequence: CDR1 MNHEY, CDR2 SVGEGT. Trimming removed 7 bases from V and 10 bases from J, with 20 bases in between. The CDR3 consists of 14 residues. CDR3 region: CASINPRDTGEQFF. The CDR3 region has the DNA TGTGCCAGCATTAACCCGCGGGACACGGGCGAGCAGTTCTTC.

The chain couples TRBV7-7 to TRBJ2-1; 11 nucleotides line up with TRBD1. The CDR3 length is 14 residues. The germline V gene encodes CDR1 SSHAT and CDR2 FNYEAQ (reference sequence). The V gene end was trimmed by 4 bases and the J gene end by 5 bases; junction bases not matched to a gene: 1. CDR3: CASSSGQGDNEQFF. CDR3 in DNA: TGTGCCAGCAGCTCGGGACAGGGGGACAATGAGCAGTTCTTC.

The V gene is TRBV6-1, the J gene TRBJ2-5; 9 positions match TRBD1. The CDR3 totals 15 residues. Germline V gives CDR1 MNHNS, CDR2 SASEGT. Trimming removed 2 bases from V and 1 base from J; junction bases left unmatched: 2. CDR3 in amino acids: CASSENRGPQETQYF. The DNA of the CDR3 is TGTGCCAGCAGTGAAAACAGGGGGCCCCAAGAGACCCAGTACTTC.

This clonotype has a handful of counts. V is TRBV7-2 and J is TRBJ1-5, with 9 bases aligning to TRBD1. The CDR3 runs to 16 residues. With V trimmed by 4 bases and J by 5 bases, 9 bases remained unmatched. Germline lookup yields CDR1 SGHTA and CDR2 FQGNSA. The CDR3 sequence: CASSSGGWTGDQPQHF. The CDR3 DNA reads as TGTGCCAGCAGCTCCGGGGGATGGACAGGGGATCAGCCCCAGCATTTT.

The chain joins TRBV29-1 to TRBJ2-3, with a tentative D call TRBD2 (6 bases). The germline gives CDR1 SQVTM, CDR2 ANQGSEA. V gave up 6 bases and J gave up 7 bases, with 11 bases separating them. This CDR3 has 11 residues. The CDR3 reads CSVEEGNTQYF. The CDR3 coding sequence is TGCAGCGTCGAGGAGGGGAATACGCAGTATTTT.

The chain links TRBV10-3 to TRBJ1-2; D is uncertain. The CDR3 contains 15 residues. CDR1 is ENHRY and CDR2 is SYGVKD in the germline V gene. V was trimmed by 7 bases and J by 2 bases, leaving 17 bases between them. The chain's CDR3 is CAIKGEPPANYGYTF. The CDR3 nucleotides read TGTGCCATCAAAGGTGAACCCCCGGCCAACTATGGCTACACCTTC.

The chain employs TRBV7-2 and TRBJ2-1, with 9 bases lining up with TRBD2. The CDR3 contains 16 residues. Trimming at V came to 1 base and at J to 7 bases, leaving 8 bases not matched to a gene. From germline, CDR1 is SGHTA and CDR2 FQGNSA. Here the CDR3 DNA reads TGTGCCAGCAGCTTAGGGCTTGCGGGGGGGCTGAATGAGCAGTTCTTC. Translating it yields CASSLGLAGGLNEQFF.

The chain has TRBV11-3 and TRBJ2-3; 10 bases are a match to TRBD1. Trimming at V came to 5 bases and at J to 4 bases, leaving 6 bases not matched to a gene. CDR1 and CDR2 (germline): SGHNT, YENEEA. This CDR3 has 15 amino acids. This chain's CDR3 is CASSGRTGGPDTQYF. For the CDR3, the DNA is TGTGCCAGCAGCGGCCGGACAGGGGGACCAGATACGCAGTATTTT.

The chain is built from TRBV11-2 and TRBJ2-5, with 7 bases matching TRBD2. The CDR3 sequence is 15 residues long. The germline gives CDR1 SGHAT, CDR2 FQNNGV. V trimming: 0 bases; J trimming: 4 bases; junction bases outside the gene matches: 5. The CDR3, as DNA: TGTGCCAGCAGCTTAGACGGGAGGTCCCCAGAGACCCAGTACTTC. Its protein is CASSLDGRSPETQYF.

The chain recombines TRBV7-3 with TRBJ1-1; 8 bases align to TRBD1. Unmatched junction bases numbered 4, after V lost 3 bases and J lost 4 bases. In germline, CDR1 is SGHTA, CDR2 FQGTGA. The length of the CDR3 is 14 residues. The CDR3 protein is CASSFGQGGTEAFF. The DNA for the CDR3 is TGTGCCAGCAGCTTCGGACAGGGTGGCACTGAAGCTTTCTTT.

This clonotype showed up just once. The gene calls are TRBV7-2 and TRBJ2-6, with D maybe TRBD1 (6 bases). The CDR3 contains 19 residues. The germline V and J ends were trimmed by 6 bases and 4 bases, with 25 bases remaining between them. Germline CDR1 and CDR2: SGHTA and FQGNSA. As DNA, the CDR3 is TGTGCCAGCAGACCCCGGGTGGGGACACAACTTGCCGGGGCCAACGTCCTGACTTTC. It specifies CASRPRVGTQLAGANVLTF.

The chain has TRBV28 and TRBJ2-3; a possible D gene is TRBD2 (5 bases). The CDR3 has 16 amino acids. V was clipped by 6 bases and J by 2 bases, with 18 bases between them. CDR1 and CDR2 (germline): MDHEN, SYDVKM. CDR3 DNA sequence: TGTGCCAGCAGCGAGGGCCCGACACCATTCACAGATACGCAGTATTTT. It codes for CASSEGPTPFTDTQYF.

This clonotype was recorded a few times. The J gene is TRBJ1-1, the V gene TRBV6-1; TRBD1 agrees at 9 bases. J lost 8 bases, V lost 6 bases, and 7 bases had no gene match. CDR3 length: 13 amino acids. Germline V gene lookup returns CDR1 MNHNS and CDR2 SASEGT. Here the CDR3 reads CASRGQGRHEAFF. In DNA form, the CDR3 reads TGTGCCAGCAGAGGACAGGGGCGTCACGAAGCTTTCTTT.

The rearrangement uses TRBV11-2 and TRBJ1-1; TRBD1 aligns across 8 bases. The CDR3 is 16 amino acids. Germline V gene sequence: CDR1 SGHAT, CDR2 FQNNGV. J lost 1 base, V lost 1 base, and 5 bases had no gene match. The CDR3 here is CASSLAPGQANTEAFF. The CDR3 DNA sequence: TGTGCCAGCAGCTTAGCCCCGGGACAGGCGAACACTGAAGCTTTCTTT.